Given below is one T cell receptor beta chain in context. Its antigen is as yet unknown. The sample contains more than one DNA sequence encoding this CDR3. The data stem from a study of shared clonotypes between healthy human individuals. Study as a whole: CD4 naive cells filled three plates per donor, CD4 memory three, CD8 naive two and CD8 memory one.

Over several immunoSEQ plates, each subset's genomic DNA was distributed in even portions. For sorted subsets, roughly 210 ng DNA per replicate equaled approximately 32,000 T cell genomes. Here immunoSEQ multiplex PCR was the method, and the copy in TCRdb shows in-frame clones only, minus some. The top ten clones hold 1% to 1.5% of a sample with about 1,900,000 clones, about 95% of them seen once. CD45RO-negative CD8 cells positively selected for CCR7 made up the naive population, which excluded terminally differentiated effector memory CD45RA+ cells. Trimming removed 0 bases from V and 6 bases from J, with 2 bases in between. The V gene's germline CDR1 is GTSNPN and CDR2 SVGIG (reference sequence). The CDR3 consists of 11 residues. Study-wide points: Incomplete sequencing of sorted subsets was indicated by rarefaction despite large depth.

The TCR was taken from a young man in good health. The material sequenced was naive CD8+ T cells sorted from blood. J is TRBJ2-2 and V is TRBV30; no reliable D call. The CDR3 coding sequence is TGTGCCTGGAGTGTTTCCGGGGAGCTGTTTTTT. This gives the protein CAWSVSGELFF.